This TCR beta chain was retrieved from a study of blood T cell repertoires in COVID-19. Background on the study: T cells, B-cell-depleted T cells, or PBMCs supplied cDNA or gDNA.

This clone was recorded only once. Germline V gene data show CDR1 as LNHDA and CDR2 as SQIVND (reference sequence). The CDR3 spans 14 residues. V lost 3 bases and J 6 bases, leaving 15 bases between the germline ends. Original methodology: By means of reference gene primer amplification, nucleated cell counts were estimated. Assay: immunoSEQ multiplex PCR; the TCRdb copy retains only in-frame clones and omits some. V, J and clone size are those of that table, while D and trimming were read from the DNA. The sample comprises approximately 490,000 clones, 87% of which are singletons, and under 0.85% rests with the top ten.

The chain uses TRBV19 and TRBJ2-7; TRBD1 is a possible D gene (5 bases). The sequenced sample consisted of PBMCs or T cells enriched from blood (not recorded which). The TCR was taken from a woman aged 18 to 35 who had recovered from COVID-19. In nucleotides, the CDR3 is TGTGCCAGTAGTATTTGGGGCAGGACGGCCGAGCAGTACTTC. Protein product: CASSIWGRTAEQYF.